The 4 T cell receptor beta chains in this list originate from one sample, sequenced in a study of blood T cell repertoires in COVID-19. TCRdb's copy holds only in-frame clones and misses some; the assay was immunoSEQ multiplex PCR. The table has 300,000 to 400,000 clones, over 70% seen once. Input material: peripheral blood. The origin of the receptors is a woman aged 50 to 60 with COVID-19, enrolled during active disease.

In its sample, this clone was seen once. V is TRBV24-1 and J is TRBJ1-2, with TRBD1 as a possible D gene (6 bases). Germline V gene data show CDR1 as KGHDR and CDR2 as SFDVKD. The ends were cut back, 3 bases at V and 2 bases at J, with 12 bases in the middle. The CDR3 totals 15 residues. Written as DNA, the CDR3 is TGTGCCACCAGTGATAAGGGGGGGCGAAACTATGGCTACACCTTC. It codes for CATSDKGGRNYGYTF.

This sequence joins TRBV30 and TRBJ2-2, with 11 bases fitting TRBD2. The junction had 6 bases not matched to a gene; V was cut back by 0 bases and J by 6 bases. The CDR3 loop spans 16 amino acids. The germline CDR1 and CDR2 sequences are GTSNPN and SVGIG (reference sequence). The CDR3 protein is CAWSVRLAGGSGELFF. The CDR3 DNA reads as TGTGCCTGGAGTGTTCGGCTAGCGGGAGGTTCCGGGGAGCTGTTTTTT. Together with reference TRBV30 and TRBJ2-2, the CDR3 gives the full variable domain: SQTIHQWPATLVQPVGSPLSLECTVEGTSNPNLYWYRQAAGRGLQLLFYSVGIGQISSEVPQNLSASRPQDRQFILSSKKLLLSDSGFYLCAWSVRLAGGSGELFFGEGSRLTVL.

This clone was counted a single time. CDR3 sequence reads: CASSRDYQETQYF. Written as DNA, the CDR3 is TGTGCCAGCAGCAGGGACTACCAAGAGACCCAGTACTTC. J is TRBJ2-5 and V is TRBV7-3; maybe TRBD2 (6 bases). The germline V gene has CDR1 SGHTA and CDR2 FQGTGA. CDR3 size: 13 residues. With 5 bases removed from V and 0 bases from J, the gap between germline ends came to 7 bases.

This clone has a handful of counts. This chain joins TRBV7-2 and TRBJ1-5; unclear D gene. Per germline, CDR1 SGHTA and CDR2 FQGNSA. The germline V and J ends were trimmed by 2 bases and 4 bases, with 6 bases remaining between them. CDR3 size: 13 residues. This chain's CDR3 is CASSLQANQPQHF. In DNA form, the CDR3 reads TGTGCCAGCAGCTTACAGGCGAATCAGCCCCAGCATTTT.